This T cell receptor beta chain was identified in a study of cytomegalovirus exposure and HLA in healthy donors. Across the study: The 95 million to 120 million unique TCR beta sequences, from roughly 180 million T cells, were found by an earlier analysis.

The PCR made use of 60 Vbeta and 13 Jbeta primers. This table comes from immunoSEQ multiplex PCR, and its TCRdb copy is limited to in-frame clones, with some not included. The sample includes about 160,000 clones, roughly 85% of them seen just once. V dropped 6 bases and J dropped 1 base, with 12 bases sitting between them. The CDR3 has 14 residues. The germline CDR1 and CDR2 sequences are WSHSY and SAAADI. General study findings and limits: The study assumed roughly uniform donor sequencing depth for presence/absence analyses. In a later analysis, HLA-C alleles had the fewest associated TCRs, DRB1 alleles the most. TCR beta sequences numbering around 15,000 were associated with HLA alleles at 0.05 false discovery rate in a later analysis.

Points on this clone: The antigen remains unidentified.

V gene TRBV10-2 combines with J gene TRBJ1-1; no reliable D call. This TCR derives from a woman aged 45 to 65 in good health and CMV-seropositive. Sequenced: PBMCs. CDR3 loop: CASSILSGNTEAFF. In DNA, the CDR3 is TGCGCCAGCAGCATTCTCAGCGGGAACACTGAAGCTTTCTTT.